Shown below are 19 T cell receptor beta chains from a single sample sequenced in a study of blood T cell repertoires in COVID-19. Sequencing used immunoSEQ multiplex PCR; TCRdb keeps in-frame clones, though not all of them. The sample has about 270,000 clones; more than 70% are singletons. Material for sequencing was PBMCs or T cells enriched from blood (not recorded which). The receptors shown here come from a woman aged 60-75 years in a cohort exposed to, infected with or recovered from COVID-19 (not recorded which).

This clone was counted once. The chain recombines TRBV28 with TRBJ2-7; TRBD2 might be the D (7 bases). This CDR3 is 13 amino acids long. Germline values: CDR1 MDHEN, CDR2 SYDVKM. The V end was cut by 10 bases, the J end by 4 bases, with 17 bases between. This CDR3 reads CATEGGAYYEQYF. CDR3 sequence (DNA): TGTGCCACTGAGGGGGGGGCTTATTACGAGCAGTACTTC. The entire variable domain, with the rest obtained from reference TRBV28 and TRBJ2-7, is as follows: DVKVTQSSRYLVKRTGEKVFLECVQDMDHENMFWYRQDPGLGLRLIYFSYDVKMKEKGDIPEGYSVSREKKERFSLILESASTNQTSMYLCATEGGAYYEQYFGPGTRLTVT.

The CDR3 DNA reads as TGTGCCAGCAGTCCAGGGGGCGCGGTTTTAAAGGATGGCTACACCTTC. Translation: CASSPGGAVLKDGYTF. J is TRBJ1-2 and V is TRBV6-2 or TRBV6-3, with 8 positions matching TRBD1. CDR1 MNHEY and CDR2 SVGEGT come from the germline V gene. The CDR3 contains 16 residues. V gave up 5 bases and J gave up 6 bases; unmatched junction bases: 14.

V and J are TRBV5-1 and TRBJ1-2, with a weak D call TRBD1 (5 bases). V was pared by 0 bases and J by 3 bases, with 6 bases between. The germline gives CDR1 SGHRS, CDR2 YFSETQ. This CDR3 region has 13 residues. The chain's CDR3 is CASSLAGDYGYTF. CDR3 DNA: TGCGCCAGCAGCTTGGCGGGGGACTATGGCTACACCTTC.

The V gene is TRBV19, the J gene TRBJ1-5; 7 nucleotides line up with TRBD1. CDR1 is LNHDA and CDR2 is SQIVND in the germline V gene (reference sequence). V trimming: 3 bases; J trimming: 2 bases; junction bases outside the gene matches: 4. The CDR3 spans 15 residues. The CDR3 spells CASSIQGVGNQPQHF. CDR3 bases: TGTGCCAGTAGTATTCAGGGGGTGGGCAATCAGCCCCAGCATTTT.

The chain uses TRBV10-3 and TRBJ1-1, with 7 bases aligning to TRBD1. This CDR3 is 13 amino acids long. Trimming cost V 8 bases and J 6 bases; bases outside gene matches: 9. Germline assignment: CDR1 ENHRY and CDR2 SYGVKD. The CDR3, as DNA: TGTGCCATCGGACAGGACCCGAGGGCTGAAGCTTTCTTT. Amino acids: CAIGQDPRAEAFF.

The rearrangement links TRBV11-3 to TRBJ2-1, with 13 bases identical to TRBD2. The CDR3 length is 18 residues. The V gene end was trimmed by 3 bases and the J gene end by 6 bases; junction bases not matched to a gene: 11. Germline CDR1 and CDR2: SGHNT and YENEEA. Here the CDR3 DNA reads TGTGCCAGCAGCTTTGGGACTAGCGGGACTAAAATTGCCAATGAGCAGTTCTTC. Translation: CASSFGTSGTKIANEQFF.

The chain links TRBV23-1 to TRBJ2-7; possible D gene TRBD2, 5 bases. TRBV23-1 is classed as an ORF, of uncertain function. This CDR3 region has 14 residues. V was cut by 7 bases and J by 3 bases, with 16 bases left in between. The CDR3 reads CASNLMRESYEQYF. Here the CDR3 DNA reads TGCGCCAGCAATTTAATGAGGGAGAGCTACGAGCAGTACTTC.

The chain links TRBV5-1 to TRBJ1-3; a possible D gene is TRBD1 (5 bases). V lost 2 bases and J lost 4, with 13 bases in between. This CDR3 region has 15 residues. The germline gives CDR1 SGHRS, CDR2 YFSETQ. The CDR3 DNA follows: TGCGCCAGCAGCTTCCAGGGTAATTTCGGAAACACCATATATTTT. This encodes CASSFQGNFGNTIYF. Full variable domain (rest looked up from reference TRBV5-1 and TRBJ1-3): KAGVTQTPRYLIKTRGQQVTLSCSPISGHRSVSWYQQTPGQGLQFLFEYFSETQRNKGNFPGRFSGRQFSNSRSEMNVSTLELGDSALYLCASSFQGNFGNTIYFGEGSWLTVV.

The CDR3 region has the DNA TGTGCCAGCAGTGATGACAGGGGGCGATCACCCCTCCACTTT. Translated, it gives CASSDDRGRSPLHF. The V gene is TRBV2, the J gene TRBJ1-6, with 10 positions matching TRBD1. This CDR3 contains 14 residues. V lost 3 bases to trimming and J lost 10 bases; unmatched junction nucleotides: 3. Germline assignment: CDR1 SNHLY and CDR2 FYNNEI.

In its sample, this clone was seen once. The genes are TRBV28 and TRBJ1-1; D might be TRBD1 (5 bases). CDR3 length equals 15 residues. Germline CDR1 is MDHEN and CDR2 is SYDVKM. The V gene lost 5 bases and the J gene lost 1 base, with 14 bases spanning the gap. Written as DNA, the CDR3 is TGTGCCAGCAGTGCCCGGGGACTTACGAACACTGAAGCTTTCTTT. It encodes CASSARGLTNTEAFF.

CDR3 DNA sequence: TGTGCCAGCAGTTTATATGAACTAGGTAGAGATTACGAGCAGTACTTC. Its protein is CASSLYELGRDYEQYF. The V and J genes are TRBV28 and TRBJ2-7; a possible D gene is TRBD2 (5 bases). Germline loops: CDR1 MDHEN, CDR2 SYDVKM. Trimming removed 1 base at V and 4 bases at J, with 17 bases between. The CDR3 has 16 residues.

The chain employs TRBV28 and TRBJ1-5, with 7 bases lining up with TRBD1. CDR1 is MDHEN, CDR2 SYDVKM, per germline. The CDR3 length is 17 residues. Unmatched junction bases numbered 7, after V lost 2 bases and J lost 0 bases. CDR3: CASSLGQAPYSNQPQHF. The CDR3 coding sequence is TGTGCCAGCAGTTTAGGACAGGCACCTTATAGCAATCAGCCCCAGCATTTT.

The chain links TRBV9 to TRBJ2-3; D gene uncertain. V shed 0 bases and J shed 3 bases, with 8 bases lying between them. There are 14 residues in the CDR3. Germline CDR1 is SGDLS and CDR2 is YYNGEE. CDR3 residues: CASSVEARTDTQYF. The CDR3 DNA is TGTGCCAGCAGCGTAGAGGCGAGGACAGATACGCAGTATTTT.

V and J are TRBV3-1 (or the pseudogene TRBV3-2) and TRBJ2-1, with D maybe TRBD2 (5 bases). Germline CDR1 is LGHDT and CDR2 is YNNKEL (reference sequence). The CDR3 sequence is 15 residues long. The germline V and J ends were trimmed by 2 bases and 7 bases, with 15 bases remaining between them. As DNA, the CDR3 is TGTGCCAGCAGCCAACTCCGGACGCAGCGGAATGAGCAGTTCTTC. This codes for CASSQLRTQRNEQFF.

The chain is built from TRBV27 and TRBJ2-7, with 9 positions matching TRBD2. Germline V gives CDR1 MNHEY, CDR2 SMNVEV (reference sequence). This CDR3 is built from 19 residues. Losses at the gene ends were 4 bases for V and 6 bases for J; bases not matched to a gene: 22. The DNA for the CDR3 is TGTGCCAGCAGTTCGGGACTAGCCAGGGTGAGGGGTGAGGGTAGCGAGCAGTACTTC. It codes for CASSSGLARVRGEGSEQYF.

This clone has only one observation. This chain connects TRBV27 to TRBJ2-5, with D tentatively TRBD2 (5 bases). CDR3 length: 15 residues. Germline-derived CDR1 and CDR2 are MNHEY and SMNVEV (reference sequence). Trimming left V 1 base short and J 4 bases short, with 13 bases between. The CDR3 loop is CASSLFASRPETQYF. CDR3 in DNA: TGTGCCAGCAGTTTATTCGCTAGCAGGCCAGAGACCCAGTACTTC.

The V call is TRBV30, the J call TRBJ2-3; 9 bases line up with TRBD2. The V gene end was trimmed by 2 bases and the J gene end by 0 bases; junction bases not matched to a gene: 21. The CDR3 is 21 amino acids. Germline-derived CDR1 and CDR2 are GTSNPN and SVGIG (reference sequence). The CDR3 coding sequence is TGTGCCTGGAGTCGTGGTCGGAGACTCGCTAGCGGGGCTGATAGCACAGATACGCAGTATTTT. Protein product: CAWSRGRRLASGADSTDTQYF.

This chain links TRBV18 with TRBJ1-4, with D possibly being TRBD1 (6 bases). The germline gives CDR1 KGHSH, CDR2 LQKENI. Trimming removed 0 bases at V and 5 bases at J, with 10 bases between. CDR3 length: 15 residues. The CDR3, as DNA: TGTGCCAGCTCACCACCGCGCCAGGGGAATGAAAAACTGTTTTTT. Residues: CASSPPRQGNEKLFF.

The chain joins TRBV15 to TRBJ2-3, with 8 bases fitting TRBD2. Looked up from germline, CDR1 is LNHNV and CDR2 is YYDKDF (reference sequence). V was pared by 3 bases and J by 2 bases, with 10 bases of the junction left unmatched. The CDR3 extends over 17 amino acids. CDR3 sequence reads: CATSRGLDMGSTDTQYF. The CDR3 DNA is TGTGCCACCAGCAGGGGACTAGATATGGGGTCCACAGATACGCAGTATTTT.